This T cell receptor (beta chain) was sequenced in a study of glioma-infiltrating T cells after dendritic cell vaccination. With 7 bases removed from V and 1 base from J, the gap between germline ends came to 10 bases. Germline values: CDR1 LNHDA, CDR2 SQIVND (reference sequence). This CDR3 comprises 13 residues. The immunoSEQ assay amplified TCRB CDR3 from up to roughly 2 ug DNA. The PCR used 60 V beta and 13 J beta primers. Clones were read by immunoSEQ multiplex PCR, and TCRdb kept only the in-frame ones, dropping some. The sample includes about 96,000 clones, 79% of them seen just once. The material sequenced was blood, taken before dendritic cell vaccination. This chain links TRBV19 with TRBJ1-2; tentative D call: TRBD1 (5 bases). The clonotype was recovered from a human donor with glioblastoma. CDR3 nucleotides: TGTGCCAGTACCCTGGGGCGTAACTATGGCTACACCTTC. Protein product: CASTLGRNYGYTF.